This T cell receptor gamma chain was profiled in a study of γδ T cells in repeated Plasmodium falciparum infection. The CDR3 has 14 residues. CDR1 is EGSNGY and CDR2 is YDSYNSKV in the germline V gene. J lost 5 bases, V lost 0 bases, and 3 bases had no gene match. Notes on the study in general: Vgamma9/Vdelta2+ repertoires stayed stably polyclonal over time and infection.

TCRdb reran clone calling via CATT on the multiplex PCR reads. The table lists about 26,000 gamma-chain clones, about 3% of them singletons. Vgamma9/Vdelta2+ and Vdelta2-negative gammadelta T cells were flow-sorted from PBMC for bulk sequencing. This clone was recorded many times. No antigen is known for it. The translation of this DNA and the TCRdb protein of a much larger clone differ at residue 7, probably owing to a read error; the protein shown here is translated from the DNA. This TCR was sampled from a pool of human donors (malaria-infected and uninfected, not separated). Sequences were obtained from gamma-delta T cells from blood. The chain employs TRGV2 and TRGJP2. CDR3 residues: CATWDGLSDWIKTF. The CDR3, as DNA: TGTGCCACCTGGGACGGGCTCAGTGATTGGATCAAGACGTTT.